These T cell receptor beta chains were read from a single sample in a study of blood T cell repertoires in COVID-19. The data were produced by immunoSEQ multiplex PCR, yet TCRdb's version contains in-frame clones alone and is incomplete. In the table there are more than 300,000 clones, 88% of which are singletons. The sample taken for sequencing was peripheral blood. These receptors were obtained from a woman in her 70s with COVID-19, enrolled during active disease. Each CDR3 is given with its conserved first and last residue. Each record gives: J gene, V gene, clone size, CDR3 length, D gene, CDR3 protein, CDR3 DNA. D genes are given only for firm matches. Some rows have no size entry. The others give once, few or many, or a class for an expanded clone.

j_call: TRBJ2-2
v_call: TRBV18
clone_size: few
cdr3_length: 16
d_call: .
cdr3_aa: CASSPPTGGNTGELFF
cdr3_nt: TGTGCCAGCTCACCACCGACGGGGGGCAACACCGGGGAGCTGTTTTTT

j_call: TRBJ1-4
v_call: TRBV5-6
clone_size: few
cdr3_length: 12
d_call: .
cdr3_aa: CASSLKGEKLFF
cdr3_nt: TGTGCCAGCAGCTTGAAGGGGGAAAAACTGTTTTTT

j_call: TRBJ1-3
v_call: TRBV24-1
clone_size: .
cdr3_length: 14
d_call: .
cdr3_aa: CATSDSSSGNTIYF
cdr3_nt: TGTGCCACCAGTGATTCCAGCTCTGGAAACACCATATATTTT

j_call: TRBJ1-2
v_call: TRBV2
clone_size: few
cdr3_length: 14
d_call: TRBD1
cdr3_aa: CASKSGGSYYGYTF
cdr3_nt: TGTGCCAGCAAGTCAGGGGGCTCCTACTATGGCTACACCTTC

j_call: TRBJ2-3
v_call: TRBV6-2/TRBV6-3
clone_size: .
cdr3_length: 16
d_call: TRBD2
cdr3_aa: CASSRPPGGRADTQYF
cdr3_nt: TGTGCCAGCAGCCGCCCCCCGGGGGGGAGGGCAGATACGCAGTATTTT

j_call: TRBJ2-7
v_call: TRBV18
clone_size: once
cdr3_length: 13
d_call: .
cdr3_aa: CASSPDSYYEQYF
cdr3_nt: TGTGCCAGCTCACCTGACAGCTACTACGAGCAGTACTTC

j_call: TRBJ1-1
v_call: TRBV7-2
clone_size: .
cdr3_length: 14
d_call: .
cdr3_aa: CASSLIRVNTEAFF
cdr3_nt: TGTGCCAGCAGCTTAATCAGGGTGAACACTGAAGCTTTCTTT

j_call: TRBJ1-2
v_call: TRBV6-2/TRBV6-3
clone_size: .
cdr3_length: 12
d_call: .
cdr3_aa: CASSYSNYGYTF
cdr3_nt: TGTGCCAGCAGTTACAGCAACTATGGCTACACCTTC

j_call: TRBJ1-2
v_call: TRBV7-9
clone_size: .
cdr3_length: 15
d_call: TRBD1
cdr3_aa: CASSLPFQGAHGYTF
cdr3_nt: TGTGCCAGCAGCTTGCCTTTCCAGGGGGCCCATGGCTACACCTTC

j_call: TRBJ1-1
v_call: TRBV6-1
clone_size: .
cdr3_length: 15
d_call: TRBD1
cdr3_aa: CASSENRGLLTEAFF
cdr3_nt: TGTGCCAGCAGTGAAAACAGGGGGCTTTTGACTGAAGCTTTCTTT

j_call: TRBJ2-5
v_call: TRBV5-5
clone_size: .
cdr3_length: 14
d_call: .
cdr3_aa: CASSNPAGPETQYF
cdr3_nt: TGTGCCAGCAGCAACCCAGCGGGCCCAGAGACCCAGTACTTC

j_call: TRBJ2-7
v_call: TRBV7-2
clone_size: few
cdr3_length: 15
d_call: TRBD1
cdr3_aa: CASSDPGQVIYEQYF
cdr3_nt: TGTGCCAGCAGCGATCCGGGACAGGTCATCTACGAGCAGTACTTC

j_call: TRBJ1-1
v_call: TRBV19
clone_size: .
cdr3_length: 14
d_call: .
cdr3_aa: CASSMGTPNTEAFF
cdr3_nt: TGTGCCAGTAGTATGGGGACACCCAACACTGAAGCTTTCTTT

j_call: TRBJ1-2
v_call: TRBV20-1
clone_size: .
cdr3_length: 12
d_call: .
cdr3_aa: CSASSGNYGYTF
cdr3_nt: TGCAGTGCTAGTAGTGGCAACTATGGCTACACCTTC

j_call: TRBJ2-3
v_call: TRBV2
clone_size: once
cdr3_length: 15
d_call: TRBD1
cdr3_aa: CASSTRQGAGDTQYF
cdr3_nt: TGTGCCAGCAGTACCCGACAGGGGGCTGGAGATACGCAGTATTTT

j_call: TRBJ1-2
v_call: TRBV24-1
clone_size: .
cdr3_length: 16
d_call: TRBD1
cdr3_aa: CATSDTGTGGIYGYTF
cdr3_nt: TGTGCCACCAGTGATACCGGGACAGGGGGCATCTATGGCTACACCTTC

j_call: TRBJ1-3
v_call: TRBV7-9
clone_size: .
cdr3_length: 15
d_call: .
cdr3_aa: CASSSDSNSGNTIYF
cdr3_nt: TGTGCCAGCAGCTCGGACAGCAACTCTGGAAACACCATATATTTT

j_call: TRBJ2-2
v_call: TRBV6-5
clone_size: .
cdr3_length: 14
d_call: .
cdr3_aa: CASRENPVTGELFF
cdr3_nt: TGTGCCAGCAGGGAGAACCCGGTCACCGGGGAGCTGTTTTTT